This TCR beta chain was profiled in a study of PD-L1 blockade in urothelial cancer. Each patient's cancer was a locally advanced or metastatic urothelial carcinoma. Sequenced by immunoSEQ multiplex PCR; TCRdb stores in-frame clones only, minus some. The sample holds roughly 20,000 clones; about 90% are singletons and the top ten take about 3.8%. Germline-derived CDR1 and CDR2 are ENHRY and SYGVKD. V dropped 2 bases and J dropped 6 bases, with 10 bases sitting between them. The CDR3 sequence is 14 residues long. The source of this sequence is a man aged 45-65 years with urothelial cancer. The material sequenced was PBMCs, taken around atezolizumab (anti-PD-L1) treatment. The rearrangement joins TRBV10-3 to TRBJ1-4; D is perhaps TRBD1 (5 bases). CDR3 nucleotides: TGTGCCATCAGTGAGGGAGGGGATGATGAAAAACTGTTTTTT. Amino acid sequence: CAISEGGDDEKLFF.